This is a list of T cell receptor beta chains from one sample in a study of OX40 agonist ivuxolimab in advanced cancers. Data came from immunoSEQ multiplex PCR; TCRdb stores just in-frame clones and leaves some out. The repertoire consists of about 77,000 clones, with more than 80% occurring once and the leading ten covering roughly 2.1%. Here the sequenced sample was CD4+ or CD8+ T cells sorted from blood, taken in a trial of the OX40 agonist ivuxolimab. These receptor sequences come from an adult with an advanced solid tumor such as melanoma, head and neck, liver or kidney cancer. The CDR3 runs from the conserved cysteine through the conserved F or W.

v_gene | CDR3aa
TRBV5-1 | CASSLAGGGTEAFF
TRBV9 | CASSVDMTGTYGYTF
TRBV5-1 | CASSSRISGTSYNEQFF
TRBV30 | CAWSVTGISHGYTF
TRBV19 | CASSIVSMNTEAFF
TRBV11-1 | CASSLGPGQGGTEAFF
TRBV2 | CASSETTSQETQYF
TRBV7-2 | CASSPHTGQPQHF
TRBV5-1 | CASSLNDNSQKAFF
TRBV9 | CASSRTGTNEKLFF